The 27 T cell receptor beta chains listed next were all sequenced from one sample in a study of CD8+ T cells in alopecia areata. Treatment here: oral pan-JAK inhibitor, 5-10 mg twice daily. Extracted RNA was reverse transcribed into cDNA, the sequencing template. Here immunoSEQ multiplex PCR was the method, and the copy in TCRdb shows in-frame clones only, minus some. Found here are roughly 120,000 clones, about 54% of them singletons; the top ten hold 30%. Sequencing used CD8+ T cells sorted from blood, obtained at week 4, from a patient treated with tofacitinib. These receptors all come from a human donor with alopecia areata.

V usage is TRBV7-9 and J usage is TRBJ2-5; 8 positions match TRBD1. J gave up 5 bases and V 5 bases, and 4 bases lay outside the gene matches. In germline, CDR1 is SEHNR, CDR2 FQNEAQ (reference sequence). The CDR3 is 13 amino acids. CDR3 nucleotide sequence: TGTGCCAGCAGCCCCGACAGGGGTGAGACCCAGTACTTC. Translated: CASSPDRGETQYF.

The CDR3 loop reads CASSLVSGGVGTDTQYF. CDR3 in DNA: TGTGCCAGCAGCTTGGTTTCAGGGGGTGTCGGCACAGATACGCAGTATTTT. The chain combines TRBV5-6 with TRBJ2-3; 7 bases match TRBD1. From germline, CDR1 is SGHDT and CDR2 YYEEEE. The CDR3 covers 17 residues. Trimming at V came to 0 bases and at J to 1 base, leaving 8 bases not matched to a gene. Looking up the rest from reference TRBV5-6 and TRBJ2-3 gives the full variable domain: DAGVTQSPTHLIKTRGQQVTLRCSPKSGHDTVSWYQQALGQGPQFIFQYYEEEERQRGNFPDRFSGHQFPNYSSELNVNALLLGDSALYLCASSLVSGGVGTDTQYFGPGTRLTVL.

This clone has only a few counts. The rearrangement uses TRBV30 and TRBJ1-1; no firm D call. Germline V CDR1 and CDR2: GTSNPN, SVGIG (reference sequence). CDR3 length equals 12 residues. Trimming took 2 bases from V and 9 from J, leaving 13 bases between them. CDR3 residues: CAWSLGLEQAFF. For the CDR3, the DNA is TGTGCCTGGAGTCTCGGGTTGGAGCAAGCTTTCTTT.

Turning to this clone: Additional DNA sequences in this sample encode the identical CDR3. This chain uses TRBV25-1 with TRBJ1-1; no firm D call. The V end was cut by 5 bases, the J end by 5 bases, with 9 bases between. The germline V gene encodes CDR1 MGHDK and CDR2 SYGVNS. CDR3 length equals 12 residues. The CDR3 DNA follows: TGTGCCAGCAGTTTGGGTAATACTGAAGCTTTCTTT. It translates to CASSLGNTEAFF.

The chain combines TRBV27 with TRBJ2-3; D not resolved. This CDR3 spans 14 amino acids. With 5 bases removed from V and 1 base from J, the gap between germline ends came to 10 bases. Germline CDR1 reads MNHEY; CDR2 reads SMNVEV (reference sequence). CDR3 nucleotide sequence: TGTGCCAGCAGTCCCCCCTGGGGCACAGATACGCAGTATTTT. This sequence encodes CASSPPWGTDTQYF.

This clone was counted only a few times. As DNA, the CDR3 is TGCGCCAGCAGCCAAGATCTCCCTTACAATGAGCAGTTCTTC. Protein: CASSQDLPYNEQFF. V is TRBV4-1 and J is TRBJ2-1; no reliable D call. Germline lookup yields CDR1 MGHRA and CDR2 YSYEKL. The CDR3 spans 14 residues. Trimming cost V 0 bases and J 4 bases, with 7 bases left between them.

This clone was counted a few times. The V call is TRBV6-5, the J call TRBJ2-1, with unresolved D. The CDR3 runs 11 residues. Looked up from germline, CDR1 is MNHEY and CDR2 is SVGAGI. V was shortened by 6 bases and J by 7 bases, with 7 bases between the two germline ends. CDR3 region: CASSGINEQFF. CDR3 nucleotide sequence: TGTGCCAGCAGCGGAATAAATGAGCAGTTCTTC.

This chain joins TRBV11-2 and TRBJ2-3, with D possibly being TRBD1 or TRBD2 (5 bases each). The CDR3 runs 16 residues. Trimming cost V 1 base and J 3 bases, with 14 bases left between them. Germline V gene data show CDR1 as SGHAT and CDR2 as FQNNGV. The DNA of the CDR3 is TGTGCCAGCAGCTTAGCTACGGGGCCGGGGACAGATACGCAGTATTTT. Encoded protein: CASSLATGPGTDTQYF.

The genes are TRBV15 and TRBJ2-3; D gene ambiguous. This CDR3 has 14 residues. Germline V gene lookup returns CDR1 LNHNV and CDR2 YYDKDF (reference sequence). V was pared by 5 bases and J by 8 bases, with 17 bases between. In DNA, the CDR3 is TGTGCCACCAGCCCAGGAGCAGAACCCGCTACGCAGTATTTT. It is translated as CATSPGAEPATQYF. Supplemented by reference TRBV15 and TRBJ2-3, the full variable domain reads DAMVIQNPRYQVTQFGKPVTLSCSQTLNHNVMYWYQQKSSQAPKLLFHYYDKDFNNEADTPDNFQSRRPNTSFCFLDIRSPGLGDTAMYLCATSPGAEPATQYFGPGTRLTVL.

This rearrangement joins TRBV25-1 to TRBJ2-7; no reliable D call. The CDR3 has 12 residues. V lost 3 bases to trimming and J lost 0 bases, with 3 bases between them. Germline assignment: CDR1 MGHDK and CDR2 SYGVNS. The CDR3 is CASSESSYEQYF. CDR3 DNA: TGTGCCAGCAGTGAGAGCTCCTACGAGCAGTACTTC.

This chain connects TRBV30 to TRBJ1-5, with 7 bases that match TRBD1. The V gene's germline CDR1 is GTSNPN and CDR2 SVGIG (reference sequence). CDR3 size: 15 residues. The junction had 6 bases not matched to a gene; V was cut back by 3 bases and J by 1 base. The CDR3 loop reads CAWSLGQASNQPQHF. The CDR3 DNA reads TGTGCCTGGAGCCTTGGACAGGCAAGCAATCAGCCCCAGCATTTT.

The chain carries TRBV2 and TRBJ2-1, with TRBD2 matching 7 bases. After removal of 4 bases from V and 11 bases from J, the junction contained 5 bases not matched to a gene. From germline, CDR1 is SNHLY and CDR2 FYNNEI. CDR3 length equals 12 residues. The DNA of the CDR3 is TGTGCCAGCAGTGGCCTAGCGGAAAAGCAGTTCTTC. Translation gives CASSGLAEKQFF.

The V call is TRBV12-5, the J call TRBJ1-2, with no clear D. Deletions cut 5 bases from V and 3 bases from J, with 10 bases between. Germline V lookup: CDR1 LGHNT, CDR2 FRNRAP. The CDR3 is 13 amino acids. The CDR3 nucleotides read TGTGCTAGTGGTCCTCTGGACCACTATGGCTACACCTTC. Its protein is CASGPLDHYGYTF.

The rearrangement uses TRBV7-6 and TRBJ2-7, with TRBD2 matching over 8 bases. J gave up 3 bases and V 1 base, and 2 bases lay outside the gene matches. CDR1 and CDR2 (germline): SGHVS, FNYEAQ. The CDR3 contains 14 residues. CDR3 nucleotides: TGTGCCAGCAGCTTAGGGCGGGGGGACTACGAGCAGTACTTC. This gives the protein CASSLGRGDYEQYF. The full variable domain, completed using reference TRBV7-6 and TRBJ2-7, is GAGVSQSPRYKVTKRGQDVALRCDPISGHVSLYWYRQALGQGPEFLTYFNYEAQQDKSGLPNDRFSAERPEGSISTLTIQRTEQRDSAMYRCASSLGRGDYEQYFGPGTRLTVT.

The chain has TRBV30 and TRBJ2-2; 7 bases line up with TRBD1. Per germline, CDR1 GTSNPN and CDR2 SVGIG (reference sequence). V lost 5 bases to trimming and J lost 7 bases; unmatched junction nucleotides: 13. The CDR3 consists of 15 residues. The DNA of the CDR3 is TGTGCCTGGGGAAAGGGGGCCACTCAAAACGGGGAGCTGTTTTTT. Translated: CAWGKGATQNGELFF.

This rearrangement joins TRBV7-9 to TRBJ2-1; tentatively, D is TRBD1 (5 bases). The germline V gene encodes CDR1 SEHNR and CDR2 FQNEAQ (reference sequence). V lost 8 bases and J 0 bases, leaving 23 bases between the germline ends. This CDR3 is 18 amino acids long. This CDR3 reads CASPRPGSKRVSYNEQFF. Here the CDR3 DNA reads TGTGCCAGCCCTAGGCCAGGGTCGAAGCGAGTCTCCTACAATGAGCAGTTCTTC.

The table lists this clone with a few counts. The chain recombines TRBV15 with TRBJ1-1, with D maybe TRBD1 (5 bases). V was clipped by 0 bases and J by 6 bases, with 11 bases between them. This CDR3 is 14 amino acids long. CDR1 is LNHNV and CDR2 is YYDKDF in the germline V gene (reference sequence). Here the CDR3 DNA reads TGTGCCACCAGCAGAGACAGGACAACATCTGAAGCTTTCTTT. Its translation is CATSRDRTTSEAFF.

A few counts support this clone. This chain links TRBV5-4 with TRBJ1-2; D remains ambiguous. The germline CDR1 and CDR2 sequences are SGHNT and YYREEE (reference sequence). Between the trimmed V and J ends, which lost 6 bases and 3 bases, there was a span of 9 bases. The CDR3 extends over 12 amino acids. The CDR3 DNA reads TGTGCCAGCACTGCCATGGACTATGGCTACACCTTC. Amino acid sequence: CASTAMDYGYTF.

This clone came up a few times. The rearrangement links TRBV7-9 to TRBJ2-7; D unclear. Looked up from germline, CDR1 is SEHNR and CDR2 is FQNEAQ (reference sequence). The CDR3 loop spans 13 amino acids. The V and J ends lost 4 bases and 1 base respectively, with 8 bases between them. The DNA for the CDR3 is TGTGCCAGCAGCTACGCAGGATCCTACGAGCAGTACTTC. Its translation: CASSYAGSYEQYF.

The chain employs TRBV19 and TRBJ2-1; TRBD1 matches 8 bases. Germline lookup yields CDR1 LNHDA and CDR2 SQIVND (reference sequence). The CDR3 length is 14 residues. V trimming: 5 bases; J trimming: 8 bases; junction bases outside the gene matches: 8. This CDR3 reads CASSFSTGGDEQFF. Here the CDR3 DNA reads TGTGCCAGTAGTTTCTCAACAGGGGGAGATGAGCAGTTCTTC.

The gene calls are TRBV25-1 and TRBJ1-6, with a possible D match to TRBD1 (6 bases). The germline gives CDR1 MGHDK, CDR2 SYGVNS. V was cut by 5 bases and J by 8 bases, with 7 bases left in between. The CDR3 consists of 12 residues. The CDR3 loop is CASSTGYSPLHF. CDR3 in DNA: TGTGCCAGCAGTACAGGGTATTCACCCCTCCACTTT.

The V and J genes are TRBV7-2 and TRBJ2-5; a weak D match, TRBD2 (5 bases). V dropped 5 bases and J dropped 4 bases, with 17 bases sitting between them. The CDR3 consists of 15 residues. In germline, CDR1 is SGHTA, CDR2 FQGNSA. This CDR3 reads CASSPERASGETQYF. DNA for the CDR3: TGTGCCAGCAGCCCCGAGAGGGCTAGTGGAGAGACCCAGTACTTC.

This clone was counted once. This chain links TRBV10-3 with TRBJ2-3; D may be TRBD1 (6 bases). Germline V CDR1 and CDR2: ENHRY, SYGVKD. V shed 2 bases and J shed 5 bases, with 11 bases lying between them. This CDR3 spans 14 amino acids. Here the CDR3 reads CAISEMGAGDTQYF. The CDR3 nucleotides are TGTGCCATCAGTGAGATGGGGGCGGGAGATACGCAGTATTTT.

There are a few counts of this clone. The chain uses TRBV30 and TRBJ2-3; D is tentatively TRBD1 or TRBD2 (5 bases each). From germline, CDR1 is GTSNPN and CDR2 SVGIG (reference sequence). The length of the CDR3 is 14 residues. The V and J ends lost 0 bases and 0 bases respectively, with 7 bases between them. CDR3 nucleotide sequence: TGTGCCTGGAGTGTTGGGGGTAGCACAGATACGCAGTATTTT. It yields the protein CAWSVGGSTDTQYF.

The V and J genes are TRBV10-3 and TRBJ2-7; 7 nucleotides line up with TRBD1. J gave up 0 bases and V 7 bases, and 6 bases lay outside the gene matches. The germline gives CDR1 ENHRY, CDR2 SYGVKD. The CDR3 spans 14 residues. The CDR3 is CAIKGQASSYEQYF. CDR3 nucleotide sequence: TGTGCCATCAAAGGACAGGCCAGCTCCTACGAGCAGTACTTC.

This clone showed up just a few times. The chain recombines TRBV30 with TRBJ1-1; 8 bases align to TRBD1. This CDR3 comprises 13 residues. Unmatched junction bases numbered 2, after V lost 0 bases and J lost 5 bases. Germline V CDR1 and CDR2: GTSNPN, SVGIG (reference sequence). CDR3 nucleotides: TGTGCCTGGAGTGTAAACAGGGGGACTGAAGCTTTCTTT. It specifies CAWSVNRGTEAFF.

The genes are TRBV7-9 and TRBJ2-1, with TRBD2 matching over 15 bases. The CDR3 is made up of 15 amino acids. Germline trimming cut 5 bases from V and 7 bases from J; bases unmatched to any gene: 3. Germline-derived CDR1 and CDR2 are SEHNR and FQNEAQ (reference sequence). CDR3 nucleotide sequence: TGTGCCAGCAGCATTGGACTAGCGGGGGGGAATGAGCAGTTCTTC. This encodes CASSIGLAGGNEQFF.